Listed below are T cell receptor beta chains from one sample, sequenced in a study of graft-versus-host responses after intestinal transplantation. Sequencing was performed with immunoSEQ multiplex PCR; in TCRdb, only in-frame clones are kept and a portion is missing. The data show about 21,000 clones, roughly 89% seen once. Here the sequenced sample was PBMCs, taken about 63 days after intestinal transplantation. These receptors all come from a human patient who received an intestinal transplant, so some T cells may come from the graft donor. Both conserved end residues are part of each CDR3. The D gene is left open where the match is weak. Clone size appears in some rows only: once, few, many, or a class for an expanded clone.

j_call,d_call,clone_size,v_call,cdr3_aa,cdr3_nt
TRBJ2-1,NA,NA,TRBV19,CASCWQGDCNEQFF,TGTGCCAGTTGCTGGCAGGGAGATTGCAATGAGCAGTTCTTC
TRBJ1-2,NA,NA,TRBV7-9,CASSPQDYYGYTF,TGTGCCAGCAGCCCACAGGATTACTACGGCTACACCTTC
TRBJ2-7,TRBD1,NA,TRBV7-9,CASSQYDRGDGEQYF,TGTGCCAGCAGCCAATACGACAGGGGTGACGGAGAGCAGTACTTC
TRBJ1-5,NA,NA,TRBV27,CASSLQVMGQPQHF,TGTGCCAGCAGTTTACAGGTAATGGGTCAGCCCCAGCATTTT
TRBJ2-7,TRBD1,NA,TRBV14,CASSRPGQVYEQYF,TGTGCCAGCAGCCGCCCGGGACAGGTCTACGAGCAGTACTTC
TRBJ1-3,NA,few,TRBV6-1,CASSEFSGYGNTIYF,TGTGCCAGCAGTGAATTCTCGGGGTATGGAAACACCATATATTTT
TRBJ2-7,TRBD2,NA,TRBV9,CASSVGTSGSYEQYF,TGTGCCAGCAGCGTAGGGACTAGCGGGTCCTACGAGCAGTACTTC
TRBJ2-7,TRBD1,few,TRBV7-9,CASSPTPGTGTSSSYEQYF,TGTGCCAGCAGTCCAACCCCCGGGACAGGGACTTCTAGCTCCTACGAGCAGTACTTC
TRBJ2-5,TRBD2,NA,TRBV6-6,CASSFPSGGGCKTQYF,TGTGCCAGCAGTTTCCCTAGCGGGGGAGGCTGTAAGACCCAGTACTTC
TRBJ2-1,NA,once,TRBV9,CASTLFLGGEQFF,TGTGCCAGCACCCTCTTTCTCGGCGGTGAGCAGTTCTTC
TRBJ2-1,TRBD2,NA,TRBV15,CATSRDRSGGVNEQFF,TGTGCCACCAGCAGAGATCGCAGCGGGGGTGTTAATGAGCAGTTCTTC
TRBJ2-5,TRBD2,NA,TRBV4-1,CASSQAPFIAGGKTQYF,TGCGCCAGCAGCCAAGCGCCCTTCATAGCGGGGGGAAAGACCCAGTACTTC
TRBJ2-2,TRBD1,NA,TRBV7-8,CASSLQQGIFAGELFF,TGTGCCAGCAGCCTCCAACAGGGGATATTCGCCGGGGAGCTGTTTTTT
TRBJ2-2,TRBD2,once,TRBV5-1,CASSNRLAGGLGELFF,TGCGCCAGCAGCAACCGACTAGCGGGGGGACTCGGGGAGCTGTTTTTT
TRBJ1-2,NA,NA,TRBV5-6,CASSLGWGLHYGYTF,TGTGCCAGCAGCTTGGGATGGGGTCTCCACTATGGCTACACCTTC
TRBJ2-7,NA,NA,TRBV7-9,CASSSPWKVYEQYF,TGTGCCAGCAGCTCCCCTTGGAAGGTCTACGAGCAGTACTTC
TRBJ2-5,NA,NA,TRBV7-9,CASSLETGMAKTQYF,TGTGCCAGCAGCTTGGAAACAGGGATGGCAAAGACCCAGTACTTC
TRBJ2-1,NA,NA,TRBV27,CASSLDGWEYNEQFF,TGTGCCAGCAGTTTGGATGGGTGGGAATACAATGAGCAGTTCTTC
TRBJ2-7,TRBD1,NA,TRBV7-8,CASSLLLRTGQGHYEQYF,TGTGCCAGCAGTCTCCTGCTCCGTACGGGACAGGGGCACTACGAGCAGTACTTC
TRBJ2-7,TRBD1,NA,TRBV7-9,CASSLIGGDRGLEQYF,TGTGCCAGCAGCTTAATCGGCGGCGACAGGGGTCTCGAGCAGTACTTC
TRBJ1-3,NA,NA,TRBV9,CASSEGLIDTIYF,TGTGCCAGCAGCGAAGGCCTGATAGACACCATATATTTT
TRBJ1-3,NA,few,TRBV10-3,CAISEFVSLFGTIYF,TGTGCCATCAGTGAGTTCGTGAGTTTGTTCGGCACCATATATTTT
TRBJ2-3,TRBD2,NA,TRBV6-4,CASSGLAGGTDTQYF,TGTGCCAGCAGTGGACTAGCGGGGGGCACAGATACGCAGTATTTT
TRBJ1-4,NA,NA,TRBV12-5,CASGLVRGLGEKLFF,TGTGCTAGTGGTTTGGTACGGGGGCTCGGCGAAAAACTGTTTTTT
TRBJ2-7,NA,few,TRBV7-9,CASSYPGAYEQYF,TGTGCCAGCAGCTACCCGGGGGCCTACGAGCAGTACTTC
TRBJ1-5,NA,NA,TRBV10-2,CASSESWTASNQPQHF,TGCGCCAGCAGTGAGTCGTGGACGGCAAGCAATCAGCCCCAGCATTTT
TRBJ1-2,NA,NA,TRBV6-5,CASSDKYPSRDYTF,TGTGCCAGCAGTGATAAATACCCTTCCCGGGACTACACCTTC
TRBJ2-7,NA,NA,TRBV18,CASSQRRAYEQYF,TGTGCCAGCTCACAGAGACGGGCCTACGAGCAGTACTTC
TRBJ1-5,NA,NA,TRBV27,CASGGNSNQPQHF,TGTGCCAGCGGGGGTAATAGCAATCAGCCCCAGCATTTT
TRBJ1-3,NA,few,TRBV4-3,CASSQDLGGGGNTIYF,TGCGCCAGCAGCCAAGATTTAGGGGGAGGAGGAAACACCATATATTTT
TRBJ2-7,TRBD2,NA,TRBV13,CASSSSGGAFYEQYF,TGTGCCAGCAGCTCCAGCGGGGGGGCCTTCTACGAGCAGTACTTC
TRBJ2-7,NA,NA,TRBV6-5,CASRFKDEQYF,TGTGCCAGCAGGTTCAAGGACGAGCAGTACTTC
TRBJ2-1,TRBD2,once,TRBV30,CAWTPGLAAYNEQFF,TGTGCCTGGACACCGGGACTAGCGGCCTACAATGAGCAGTTCTTC
TRBJ1-2,TRBD1,NA,TRBV27,CASSFVPQTGTGAGYTF,TGTGCCAGCAGTTTTGTCCCCCAAACCGGGACAGGGGCTGGCTACACCTTC
TRBJ2-3,NA,NA,TRBV27,CASSPGTSTDTQYF,TGTGCCAGCAGTCCGGGGACTAGCACAGATACGCAGTATTTT
TRBJ2-7,NA,NA,TRBV21-1,CASVKGNEQYF,TGTGCCAGCGTGAAGGGGAACGAGCAGTACTTC